These 17 T cell receptor beta chains were all obtained from the same sample, sequenced in a study of identical twins. TCRdb re-called the 5' RACE reads through MiXCR, storing one row per CDR3 protein. The sample yields 240,000 or so distinct CDR3 sequences, more than 9.5% seen once. The same sample was also studied in work on yellow fever vaccine responses in identical twins.

The material sequenced was memory (CD45RO+) T cells sorted from blood. Receptor source: a woman younger than 35 in good health.

This clonotype showed up just a few times. The chain carries TRBV30 and TRBJ2-2; 8 nucleotides align to TRBD1. Germline V gives CDR1 GTSNPN, CDR2 SVGIG (reference sequence). The trim removed 5 bases at V and 5 bases at J, leaving 13 bases unmatched. This CDR3 is built from 16 residues. CDR3 sequence: CAWVTGGHGETGELFF. CDR3 coding DNA: TGTGCCTGGGTAACAGGGGGACATGGGGAAACCGGGGAGCTGTTTTTT.

This clonotype was seen ten or more times. The rearrangement joins TRBV11-2 to TRBJ2-1, with 10 bases aligning to TRBD2. Germline CDR1 SGHAT, CDR2 FQNNGV. Trimming cost V 5 bases and J 5 bases; bases outside gene matches: 24. The CDR3 has 21 residues. The CDR3 nucleotides read TGTGCCAGCAGCAAAAGCTCTAGCGGGAGCAGTTCTTTAAAGACTCACAATGAGCAGTTCTTC. It codes for CASSKSSSGSSSLKTHNEQFF.

This clonotype was found a few times. V is TRBV11-3 and J is TRBJ1-1; D remains unclear. The CDR3 contains 14 residues. V gave up 2 bases and J gave up 1 base, with 8 bases separating them. CDR1 is SGHNT, CDR2 YENEEA, per germline. CDR3 region: CASSLSPSNTEAFF. The CDR3 region has the DNA TGTGCCAGCAGCTTATCCCCTTCGAACACTGAAGCTTTCTTT. Full variable domain (remainder filled in from reference TRBV11-3 and TRBJ1-1): EAGVVQSPRYKIIEKKQPVAFWCNPISGHNTLYWYLQNLGQGPELLIRYENEEAVDDSQLPKDRFSAERLKGVDSTLKIQPAELGDSAVYLCASSLSPSNTEAFFGQGTRLTVV.

The chain couples TRBV11-2 to TRBJ2-1; D possibly corresponds to TRBD2 (6 bases). The CDR3 spans 12 residues. The ends were cut back, 1 base at V and 10 bases at J, with 8 bases in the middle. Germline assignment: CDR1 SGHAT and CDR2 FQNNGV. The CDR3 DNA is TGTGCCAGCAGCTTAGCTGGGAGGGAGCAGTTCTTC. It encodes CASSLAGREQFF.

Many counts were recorded for this clonotype. The chain is built from TRBV15 and TRBJ2-3; tentative D call: TRBD1 (5 bases). Trimming took off 0 bases at V and 0 bases at J, with 7 bases between the two ends. There are 15 residues in the CDR3. Germline CDR1 reads LNHNV; CDR2 reads YYDKDF (reference sequence). The CDR3 sequence is CATSRDGQSTDTQYF. CDR3 nucleotide sequence: TGTGCCACCAGCAGAGATGGACAAAGCACAGATACGCAGTATTTT.

At least ten counts were recorded for this clonotype. The V gene is TRBV5-1, the J gene TRBJ2-7, with 7 bases aligning to TRBD2. Per germline, CDR1 SGHRS and CDR2 YFSETQ. With V trimmed by 2 bases and J by 0 bases, 2 bases remained unmatched. CDR3 length equals 14 residues. CDR3 sequence reads: CASSLAGHSYEQYF. The CDR3 DNA follows: TGCGCCAGCAGCTTAGCGGGGCACTCCTACGAGCAGTACTTC. Filled out from reference TRBV5-1 and TRBJ2-7, the complete variable domain reads KAGVTQTPRYLIKTRGQQVTLSCSPISGHRSVSWYQQTPGQGLQFLFEYFSETQRNKGNFPGRFSGRQFSNSRSEMNVSTLELGDSALYLCASSLAGHSYEQYFGPGTRLTVT.

The gene calls are TRBV3-1 and TRBJ2-1; D remains ambiguous. Germline V gene data show CDR1 as LGHDT and CDR2 as YNNKEL (reference sequence). Trimming stripped 3 bases from V and 0 bases from J, with 12 bases between. CDR3 size: 16 residues. The CDR3 coding sequence is TGTGCCAGCAGCCAGGGGTTCGGAAGCTCCTACAATGAGCAGTTCTTC. It translates to CASSQGFGSSYNEQFF.

The rearrangement joins TRBV6-1 to TRBJ2-3; maybe TRBD2 (6 bases). CDR3 size: 17 residues. V lost 1 base to trimming and J lost 0 bases, with 14 bases between them. In germline, CDR1 is MNHNS, CDR2 SASEGT. CDR3 coding DNA: TGTGCCAGCAGTGAAGGGTTAACGGGGGAGAGCACAGATACGCAGTATTTT. Encoded protein: CASSEGLTGESTDTQYF.

A few counts support this clonotype. The chain recombines TRBV29-1 with TRBJ1-1, with 9 bases lining up with TRBD1. The germline V gene encodes CDR1 SQVTM and CDR2 ANQGSEA. V lost 6 bases, J lost 4 bases, and 6 bases stayed unmatched. CDR3 size: 13 residues. The CDR3 sequence is CSVRDRVGTEAFF. The CDR3 region has the DNA TGCAGCGTAAGGGACAGGGTTGGCACTGAAGCTTTCTTT.

The gene calls are TRBV2 and TRBJ1-4, with 11 bases matching TRBD1. Germline loops: CDR1 SNHLY, CDR2 FYNNEI. The ends lost 6 bases at V and 3 bases at J; junction bases unmatched: 6. The CDR3 totals 16 residues. In DNA, the CDR3 is TGTGCCAGCAGGATGGACAGGGGGCGGTCTAATGAAAAACTGTTTTTT. It yields the protein CASRMDRGRSNEKLFF.

The chain uses TRBV6-2 or TRBV6-3 and TRBJ1-5, with TRBD1 as a possible D gene (5 bases). V lost 8 bases to trimming and J lost 2 bases, with 10 bases between them. Germline V gene sequence: CDR1 MNHEY, CDR2 SVGEGT. The CDR3 has 13 residues. The CDR3 is CASDWGGNQPQHF. The CDR3 nucleotides are TGTGCCAGCGATTGGGGCGGCAATCAGCCCCAGCATTTT.

This clonotype was observed a few times. The rearrangement uses TRBV21-1 and TRBJ2-4; the table's D gene call, TRBD1, was not cross checked with the DNA. TRBV21-1 constitutes a pseudogene. The CDR3 sequence is 16 residues long. CDR3 residues: CASSSTPRAAKNIQYF. The CDR3 DNA is TGTGCCAGCAGCTCAACCCCCCGTGCAGCCAAAAACATTCAGTACTTC.

A few counts support this clonotype. This rearrangement joins TRBV6-1 to TRBJ2-3; D is ambiguous. The CDR3 has 15 residues. The V gene lost 4 bases and the J gene lost 4 bases, with 15 bases spanning the gap. Germline V lookup: CDR1 MNHNS, CDR2 SASEGT. The CDR3 here is CASSGRLSGADTQYF. The CDR3 DNA reads as TGTGCCAGCAGTGGACGCCTCTCAGGCGCAGATACGCAGTATTTT.

J is TRBJ2-1 and V is TRBV6-2 or TRBV6-3; no clear D gene. This CDR3 spans 12 amino acids. V was shortened by 11 bases and J by 0 bases, with 8 bases between the two germline ends. CDR1 and CDR2 (germline): MNHEY, SVGEGT. CDR3 amino acids: CAGSDSYNEQFF. The CDR3 DNA is TGTGCCGGCTCCGACTCCTACAATGAGCAGTTCTTC.

The chain couples TRBV6-2 or TRBV6-3 to TRBJ2-1, with 11 bases identical to TRBD1. Germline values: CDR1 MNHEY, CDR2 SVGEGT. The ends lost 6 bases at V and 8 bases at J; junction bases unmatched: 12. The CDR3 totals 16 residues. The CDR3 nucleotides are TGTGCCAGCAGAGGGCCGGGACAGGGGGACGGCGATGAGCAGTTCTTC. Amino acids: CASRGPGQGDGDEQFF.

The chain is built from TRBV10-3 and TRBJ1-2; D might be TRBD1 (6 bases). From germline, CDR1 is ENHRY and CDR2 SYGVKD. V dropped 6 bases and J dropped 7 bases, with 18 bases sitting between them. The CDR3 covers 14 residues. The DNA for the CDR3 is TGTGCCATCAGAAAAGAAACAGGGAGGGGTGGCTACACCTTC. Translated, it gives CAIRKETGRGGYTF.

This clonotype has just a few counts. V usage is TRBV2 and J usage is TRBJ1-2, with TRBD1 matching 9 bases. The CDR3 is 12 amino acids. The germline V gene has CDR1 SNHLY and CDR2 FYNNEI. V lost 9 bases and J lost 5; bases outside the gene matches: 4. DNA for the CDR3: TGTGCCAGTGCTGGGACAGGGTATGGCTACACCTTC. This translates into CASAGTGYGYTF.